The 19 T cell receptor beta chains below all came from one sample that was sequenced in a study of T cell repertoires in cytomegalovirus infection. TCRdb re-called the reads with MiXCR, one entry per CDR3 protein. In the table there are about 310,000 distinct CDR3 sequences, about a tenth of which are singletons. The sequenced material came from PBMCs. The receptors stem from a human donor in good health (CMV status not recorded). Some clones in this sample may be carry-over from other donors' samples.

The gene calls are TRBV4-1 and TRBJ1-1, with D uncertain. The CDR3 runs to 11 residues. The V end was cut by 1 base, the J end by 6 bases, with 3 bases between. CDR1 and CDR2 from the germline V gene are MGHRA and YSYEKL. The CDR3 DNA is TGCGCCAGCAGCCAAGTACCTGAAGCTTTCTTT. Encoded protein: CASSQVPEAFF.

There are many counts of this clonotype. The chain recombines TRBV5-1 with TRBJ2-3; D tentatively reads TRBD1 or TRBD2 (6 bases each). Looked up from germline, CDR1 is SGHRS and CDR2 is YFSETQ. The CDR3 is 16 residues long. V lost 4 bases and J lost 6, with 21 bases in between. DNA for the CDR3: TGCGCCAGCAGCCCGGGAGCTGGGGGGCCGGGGGATACGCAGTATTTT. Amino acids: CASSPGAGGPGDTQYF.

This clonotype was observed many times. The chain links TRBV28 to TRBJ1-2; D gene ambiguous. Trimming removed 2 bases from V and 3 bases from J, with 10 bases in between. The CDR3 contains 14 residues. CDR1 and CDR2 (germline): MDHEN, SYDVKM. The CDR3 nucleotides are TGTGCCAGCAGTTTAGGTAGGGCGGACTATGGCTACACCTTC. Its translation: CASSLGRADYGYTF.

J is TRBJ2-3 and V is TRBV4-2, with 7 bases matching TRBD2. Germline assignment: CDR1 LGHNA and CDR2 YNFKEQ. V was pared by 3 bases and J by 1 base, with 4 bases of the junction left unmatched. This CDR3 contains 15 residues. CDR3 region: CASSQRGGGTDTQYF. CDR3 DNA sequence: TGTGCCAGCAGCCAGCGGGGAGGGGGCACAGATACGCAGTATTTT.

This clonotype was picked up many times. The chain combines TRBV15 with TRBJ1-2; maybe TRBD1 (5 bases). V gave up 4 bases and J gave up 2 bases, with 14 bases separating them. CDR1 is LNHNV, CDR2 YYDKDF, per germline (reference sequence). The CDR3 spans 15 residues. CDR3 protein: CATSNPGTRNYGYTF. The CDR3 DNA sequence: TGTGCCACCAGCAACCCAGGGACCAGAAACTATGGCTACACCTTC.

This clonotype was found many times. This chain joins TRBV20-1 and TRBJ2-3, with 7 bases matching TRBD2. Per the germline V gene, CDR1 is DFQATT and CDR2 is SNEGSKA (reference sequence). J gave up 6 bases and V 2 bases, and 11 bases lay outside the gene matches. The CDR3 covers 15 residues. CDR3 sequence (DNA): TGCAGTGCTAGAAGGAGGCTAGCGGTTGGGGATACGCAGTATTTT. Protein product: CSARRRLAVGDTQYF.

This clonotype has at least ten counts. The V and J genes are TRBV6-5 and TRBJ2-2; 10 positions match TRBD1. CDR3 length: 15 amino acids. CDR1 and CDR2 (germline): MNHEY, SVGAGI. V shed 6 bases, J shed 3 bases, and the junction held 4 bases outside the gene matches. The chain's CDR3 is CASSPGTGDTGELFF. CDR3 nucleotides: TGTGCCAGCAGCCCCGGGACAGGGGACACCGGGGAGCTGTTTTTT.

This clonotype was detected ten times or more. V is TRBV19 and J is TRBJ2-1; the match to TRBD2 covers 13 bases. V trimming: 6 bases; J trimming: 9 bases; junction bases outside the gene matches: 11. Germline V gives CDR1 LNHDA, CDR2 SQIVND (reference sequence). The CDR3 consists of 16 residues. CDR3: CASRGTSGVRGTEQFF. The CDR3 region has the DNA TGTGCCAGTAGAGGGACTAGCGGGGTTAGGGGAACTGAGCAGTTCTTC.

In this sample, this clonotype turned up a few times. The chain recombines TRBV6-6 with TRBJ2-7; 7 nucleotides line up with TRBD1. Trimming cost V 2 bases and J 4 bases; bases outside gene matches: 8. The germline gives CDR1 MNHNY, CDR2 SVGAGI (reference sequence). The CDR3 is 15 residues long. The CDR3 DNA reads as TGTGCCAGCAGTTACCGTGGGGACAGAGCGTACGAGCAGTACGTC. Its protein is CASSYRGDRAYEQYV.

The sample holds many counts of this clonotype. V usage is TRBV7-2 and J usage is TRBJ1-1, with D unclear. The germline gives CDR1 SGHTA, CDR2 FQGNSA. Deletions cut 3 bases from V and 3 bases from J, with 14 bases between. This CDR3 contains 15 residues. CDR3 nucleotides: TGTGCCAGCAGCTTTGACCCCCCATTGGACACTGAAGCTTTCTTT. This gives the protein CASSFDPPLDTEAFF.

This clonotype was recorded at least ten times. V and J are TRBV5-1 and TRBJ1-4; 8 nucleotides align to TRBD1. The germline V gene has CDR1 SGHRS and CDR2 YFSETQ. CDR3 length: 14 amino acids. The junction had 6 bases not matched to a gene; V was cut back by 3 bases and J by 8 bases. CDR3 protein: CASSSWTGNEKLFF. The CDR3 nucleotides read TGCGCCAGCAGCTCCTGGACAGGGAACGAAAAACTGTTTTTT.

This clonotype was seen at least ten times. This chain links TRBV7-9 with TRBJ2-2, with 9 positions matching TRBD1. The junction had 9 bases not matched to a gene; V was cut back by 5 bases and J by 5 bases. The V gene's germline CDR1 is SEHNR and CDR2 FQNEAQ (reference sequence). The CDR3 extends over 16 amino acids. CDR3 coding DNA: TGTGCCAGCAGCGCCGGGGACAGGGATGTGACCGGGGAGCTGTTTTTT. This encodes CASSAGDRDVTGELFF.

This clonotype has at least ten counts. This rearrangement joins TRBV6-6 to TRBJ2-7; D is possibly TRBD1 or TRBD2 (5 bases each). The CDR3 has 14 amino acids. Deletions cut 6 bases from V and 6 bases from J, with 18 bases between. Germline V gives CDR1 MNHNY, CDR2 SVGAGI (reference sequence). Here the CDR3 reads CASRSGTEAPEQYF. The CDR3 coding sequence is TGTGCCAGCAGATCCGGGACGGAGGCCCCCGAGCAGTACTTC.

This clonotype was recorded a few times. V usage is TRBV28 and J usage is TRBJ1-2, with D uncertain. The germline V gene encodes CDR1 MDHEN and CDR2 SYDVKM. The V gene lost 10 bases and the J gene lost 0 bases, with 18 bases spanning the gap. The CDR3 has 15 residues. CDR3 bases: TGTGCCATCTCACCCGGCGGGCCCGCTAACTATGGCTACACCTTC. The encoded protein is CAISPGGPANYGYTF.

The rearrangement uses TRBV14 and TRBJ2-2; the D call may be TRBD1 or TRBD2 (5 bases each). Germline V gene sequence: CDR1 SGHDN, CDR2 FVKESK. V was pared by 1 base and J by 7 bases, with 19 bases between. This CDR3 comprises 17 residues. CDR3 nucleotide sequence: TGTGCCAGCAGCCAAGGAGGGTATTGGGGGTTCGACGGGGAGCTGTTTTTT. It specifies CASSQGGYWGFDGELFF.

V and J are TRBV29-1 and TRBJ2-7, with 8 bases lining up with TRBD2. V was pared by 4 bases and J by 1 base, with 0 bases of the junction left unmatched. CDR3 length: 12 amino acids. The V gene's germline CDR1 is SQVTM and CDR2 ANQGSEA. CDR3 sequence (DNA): TGCAGCGTTGCGGGGGGGTCCTACGAGCAGTACTTC. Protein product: CSVAGGSYEQYF.

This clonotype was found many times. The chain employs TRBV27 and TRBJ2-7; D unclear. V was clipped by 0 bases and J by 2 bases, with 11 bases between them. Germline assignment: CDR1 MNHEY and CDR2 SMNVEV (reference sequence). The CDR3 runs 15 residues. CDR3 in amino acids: CASSLSGRFAYEQYF. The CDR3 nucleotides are TGTGCCAGCAGTTTATCGGGCAGATTTGCCTACGAGCAGTACTTC.

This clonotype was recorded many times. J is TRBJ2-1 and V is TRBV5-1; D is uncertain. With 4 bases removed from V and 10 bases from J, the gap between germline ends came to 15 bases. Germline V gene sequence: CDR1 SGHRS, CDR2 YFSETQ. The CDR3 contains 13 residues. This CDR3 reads CASSRGGEGEQFF. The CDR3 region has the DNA TGCGCCAGCAGCCGCGGCGGAGAAGGAGAGCAGTTCTTC.

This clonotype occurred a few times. The CDR3 here is CASSLKPSTDTQYF. For the CDR3, the DNA is TGTGCCAGCAGCTTGAAGCCTAGCACAGATACGCAGTATTTT. This rearrangement joins TRBV5-4 to TRBJ2-3; D is uncertain. The V end was cut by 1 base, the J end by 0 bases, with 6 bases between. Germline values: CDR1 SGHNT, CDR2 YYREEE (reference sequence). The CDR3 sequence is 14 residues long.